The 21 T cell receptor beta chains below were found in one sample sequenced in a study of CD8 T cells in Susac syndrome. Random hexamers primed reverse transcription of roughly 0.45 to 1 ug RNA. Using its own MiXCR run on the immunoSEQ multiplex PCR reads, TCRdb lists one record per CDR3 protein. The repertoire holds roughly 110,000 distinct CDR3 sequences, with around 94% as singletons. Specimen: CD8+ T cells from PBMCs. The origin of the receptors is a human donor with Susac syndrome.

CDR3 residues: CATSRGPGRNYEQYF. The DNA of the CDR3 is TGTGCCACCAGCAGAGGTCCAGGGAGGAACTACGAGCAGTACTTC. This sequence joins TRBV15 and TRBJ2-7; perhaps TRBD2 as D (6 bases). The CDR3 runs 15 residues. Germline V gene sequence: CDR1 LNHNV, CDR2 YYDKDF (reference sequence). The V end lost 1 base, the J end lost 3 bases, and 13 bases lay between the germline ends.

The chain joins TRBV6-5 to TRBJ1-2; TRBD1 is a possible D gene (5 bases). Germline CDR1 and CDR2: MNHEY and SVGAGI. V dropped 2 bases and J dropped 4 bases, with 8 bases sitting between them. The CDR3 sequence is 13 residues long. For the CDR3, the DNA is TGTGCCAGCAGTTACGGGGGGTTCTATGGCTACACCTTC. Protein: CASSYGGFYGYTF.

The gene calls are TRBV20-1 and TRBJ1-2, with 7 bases matching TRBD1. Germline V gene lookup returns CDR1 DFQATT and CDR2 SNEGSKA (reference sequence). V gave up 3 bases and J gave up 4 bases; unmatched junction bases: 5. This CDR3 spans 13 amino acids. The CDR3 region has the DNA TGCAGTGCTAGGGCTGGACAGGTCTATGGCTACACCTTC. This translates into CSARAGQVYGYTF.

This rearrangement joins TRBV12-3 or TRBV12-4 to TRBJ1-1, with no clear D. Deletions cut 6 bases from V and 7 bases from J, with 9 bases between. This CDR3 is built from 11 residues. CDR3 DNA: TGTGCCAGCAGCACCGGTGGTGAAGCTTTCTTT. Its protein product is CASSTGGEAFF.

The chain carries TRBV6-2 or TRBV6-3 and TRBJ1-5; the D is unclear. Looked up from germline, CDR1 is MNHEY and CDR2 is SVGEGT. Trimming took 2 bases from V and 1 from J, leaving 6 bases between them. The CDR3 is 14 residues long. Here the CDR3 DNA reads TGTGCCAGCAGTTACATGGTAAGCAATCAGCCCCAGCATTTT. Translated: CASSYMVSNQPQHF.

Concerning this clonotype: At one of its ends the junction is not consistent with the germline gene, which may arise from a read error. The chain carries TRBV3-1 and TRBJ2-4; D call uncertain. CDR1 LGHDT and CDR2 YNNKEL come from the germline V gene (reference sequence). The CDR3 is 14 residues long. The CDR3 DNA is TGTGCCAGCAGCCAAGTGTTAGCCCAAAACATTCAGTACTTC. This gives the protein CASSQVLAQNIQYF.

The chain employs TRBV5-4 and TRBJ2-3; tentative D call: TRBD1 (6 bases). The germline CDR1 and CDR2 sequences are SGHNT and YYREEE (reference sequence). The CDR3 sequence is 17 residues long. V lost 4 bases to trimming and J lost 1 base, with 19 bases between them. The CDR3 protein is CASSDSQGFRGTDTQYF. DNA for the CDR3: TGTGCCAGCAGCGATTCACAGGGATTTCGAGGCACAGATACGCAGTATTTT.

The chain employs TRBV5-6 and TRBJ1-5; D is uncertain. Germline V gene sequence: CDR1 SGHDT, CDR2 YYEEEE. The CDR3 has 14 amino acids. Trimming took off 4 bases at V and 0 bases at J, with 8 bases between the two ends. CDR3 in DNA: TGTGCCAGCAGCCGGACGGCTAGCAATCAGCCCCAGCATTTT. It translates to CASSRTASNQPQHF. Full variable domain (outside the CDR3, taken from reference TRBV5-6 and TRBJ1-5): DAGVTQSPTHLIKTRGQQVTLRCSPKSGHDTVSWYQQALGQGPQFIFQYYEEEERQRGNFPDRFSGHQFPNYSSELNVNALLLGDSALYLCASSRTASNQPQHFGDGTRLSIL.

V usage is TRBV11-2 and J usage is TRBJ2-5, with a possible D match to TRBD2 (7 bases). V was cut by 4 bases and J by 4 bases, with 13 bases left in between. The V gene's germline CDR1 is SGHAT and CDR2 FQNNGV. The CDR3 consists of 14 residues. The CDR3 nucleotides are TGTGCCAGCAGCTCCTACAGGGAGGGAGAGACCCAGTACTTC. Translated, it gives CASSSYREGETQYF.

DNA of the CDR3: TGTGCCAGCAGCTCTCCGGGAGAACCAGAGACCCAGTACTTC. As protein: CASSSPGEPETQYF. The genes are TRBV7-9 and TRBJ2-5; perhaps TRBD2 as D (6 bases). Germline V lookup: CDR1 SEHNR, CDR2 FQNEAQ (reference sequence). Trimming cost V 4 bases and J 4 bases, with 13 bases left between them. This CDR3 contains 14 residues.

The genes are TRBV3-1 and TRBJ1-5, with D perhaps matching TRBD1 (5 bases). CDR3 length: 13 amino acids. V was clipped by 4 bases and J by 7 bases, with 11 bases between them. CDR1 and CDR2 from the germline V gene are LGHDT and YNNKEL (reference sequence). The CDR3 bases are TGTGCCAGCAGCCCCGGCAGGGTACAGCCCCAGCATTTT. Translating it yields CASSPGRVQPQHF.

Written as DNA, the CDR3 is TGCAGTGCTAGAGATAGAGCCAGGGTTGAGGCTGAAGCTTTCTTT. The encoded protein is CSARDRARVEAEAFF. The V and J genes are TRBV20-1 and TRBJ1-1; D is perhaps TRBD1 (5 bases). The germline gives CDR1 DFQATT, CDR2 SNEGSKA (reference sequence). This CDR3 comprises 15 residues. Trimming cost V 0 bases and J 6 bases, with 17 bases left between them.

V is TRBV20-1 and J is TRBJ2-3; the match to TRBD2 covers 13 bases. This CDR3 comprises 15 residues. The V and J ends lost 4 bases and 4 bases, in that order; junction bases with no gene match: 5. Germline CDR1 is DFQATT and CDR2 is SNEGSKA (reference sequence). The CDR3 DNA is TGCAGTGCTACCAGGACTAGCGGGGGCGCAGATACGCAGTATTTT. Protein: CSATRTSGGADTQYF.

J is TRBJ2-7 and V is TRBV29-1, with 8 nucleotides matching TRBD1. Germline CDR1 is SQVTM and CDR2 is ANQGSEA. The CDR3 is 13 amino acids. Trimming removed 6 bases from V and 0 bases from J; junction bases left unmatched: 4. The DNA for the CDR3 is TGCAGCGTGTCCGGGACAGGCTCCTACGAGCAGTACTTC. Translating it yields CSVSGTGSYEQYF.

This clonotype has only a few counts. This rearrangement joins TRBV7-9 to TRBJ2-7, with D hard to call. Germline-derived CDR1 and CDR2 are SEHNR and FQNEAQ (reference sequence). Trimming shortened V by 5 bases and J by 7 bases, and 9 bases separated the two germline ends. The CDR3 covers 11 residues. The CDR3 nucleotides read TGTGCCAGCAGCGCCAGTAGGGAGCAGTACTTC. Its translation: CASSASREQYF.

This chain connects TRBV12-3 or TRBV12-4 to TRBJ1-2; 11 bases are shared with TRBD1. The CDR3 runs to 14 residues. V was clipped by 6 bases and J by 7 bases; unmatched bases: 7. CDR3 coding DNA: TGTGCCAGCAGCGGAGGACAGGGGGCGGTTGGCTACACCTTC. Amino acids: CASSGGQGAVGYTF.

The V call is TRBV20-1, the J call TRBJ2-1; 9 nucleotides line up with TRBD2. J gave up 4 bases and V 5 bases, and 9 bases lay outside the gene matches. The CDR3 extends over 15 amino acids. Germline lookup yields CDR1 DFQATT and CDR2 SNEGSKA (reference sequence). CDR3 nucleotide sequence: TGCAGTGCTGGAACACGGCGGGGGGGGTACAATGAGCAGTTCTTC. As protein: CSAGTRRGGYNEQFF.

This clonotype was observed a single time. The DNA of the CDR3 is TGTGCCAGCAGTTTTAGCAGGGACGGAGAAGCTTTCTTT. This encodes CASSFSRDGEAFF. The chain joins TRBV27 to TRBJ1-1; TRBD1 might be the D (5 bases). With 3 bases removed from V and 8 bases from J, the gap between germline ends came to 13 bases. The CDR3 loop spans 13 amino acids. Looked up from germline, CDR1 is MNHEY and CDR2 is SMNVEV (reference sequence).

This chain joins TRBV12-3 or TRBV12-4 and TRBJ1-2, with TRBD1 identical over 10 bases. This CDR3 has 15 amino acids. V lost 2 bases to trimming and J lost 7 bases; unmatched junction nucleotides: 7. CDR3 sequence (DNA): TGTGCCAGCAGTTTACCTGGGACAGGGGAAGGTGGCTACACCTTC. It specifies CASSLPGTGEGGYTF.

The table lists this clonotype with a count of one. The chain carries TRBV7-9 and TRBJ1-4; TRBD1 might be the D (6 bases). Germline assignment: CDR1 SEHNR and CDR2 FQNEAQ (reference sequence). The CDR3 has 15 amino acids. The ends were cut back, 3 bases at V and 4 bases at J, with 12 bases in the middle. The CDR3 here is CASSFKQGYNEKLFF. CDR3 in DNA: TGTGCCAGCAGCTTCAAACAGGGCTATAATGAAAAACTGTTTTTT.

The chain recombines TRBV9 with TRBJ2-3; TRBD2 matches at 12 bases. CDR3 size: 15 residues. Germline assignment: CDR1 SGDLS and CDR2 YYNGEE. The trim removed 4 bases at V and 2 bases at J, leaving 2 bases unmatched. In DNA form, the CDR3 reads TGTGCCAGCAGCACTAGCGGGGGGTACACAGATACGCAGTATTTT. Amino acids: CASSTSGGYTDTQYF.